These 14 T cell receptor beta chains came from one sample sequenced in a study of human CD8 memory T cell subsets. Production of TCR beta libraries used UMI-labeled 5' RACE as the method. TCRdb derives one entry per CDR3 protein from the 5' RACE reads, leaving out DNA. This repertoire includes around 10,000 distinct CDR3 sequences. The sample consisted of CD8+ stem-like memory T cells (TSCM and TCM) sorted from PBMCs. Subset reported: stem-like memory CD8 T cells (TSTEM), CCR7+ PD-1- TIGIT-. The receptors stem from a human donor in good health.

The gene calls are TRBV13 and TRBJ2-7; no DNA is available, so the TRBD1 call from TCRdb remains unchecked. The CDR3 covers 15 residues. The germline gives CDR1 PRHDT, CDR2 FYEKMQ (reference sequence). The CDR3 is CASSTRDRGDYEQYF. Combining the CDR3 with reference TRBV13 and TRBJ2-7 gives the whole variable domain AAGVIQSPRHLIKEKRETATLKCYPIPRHDTVYWYQQGPGQDPQFLISFYEKMQSDKGSIPDRFSAQQFSDYHSELNMSSLELGDSALYFCASSTRDRGDYEQYFGPGTRLTVT.

The chain has TRBV2 and TRBJ2-1; TCRdb proposes TRBD1, but this gene call is untestable without DNA. The CDR3 length is 17 residues. Germline loops: CDR1 SNHLY, CDR2 FYNNEI. The CDR3 reads CASSVTQGAAVHNEQFF.

V is TRBV7-9 and J is TRBJ2-1; TCRdb gives TRBD2 as the D gene, but with no DNA this cannot be confirmed. CDR1 SEHNR and CDR2 FQNEAQ come from the germline V gene (reference sequence). The CDR3 totals 16 residues. The CDR3 sequence is CASSSPGTSGYNEQFF.

The chain joins TRBV12-3 or TRBV12-4 to TRBJ2-6; TCRdb's D call of TRBD1 is untestable without DNA. CDR3 size: 16 residues. This chain's CDR3 is CASSLGTGDGANVLTF.

This chain connects TRBV6-1 to TRBJ2-1; the D call of TRBD2 rests on TCRdb alone, since no DNA is present to check it. The germline gives CDR1 MNHNS, CDR2 SASEGT. This CDR3 is built from 15 residues. CDR3 amino acids: CASSEDEREINEQFF.

The chain combines TRBV4-1 with TRBJ1-1; the D gene TCRdb calls, TRBD1, cannot be checked with no DNA. The CDR3 contains 17 residues. Germline CDR1 reads MGHRA; CDR2 reads YSYEKL. The CDR3 spells CASSHPTGGFFRTEAFF.

The V gene is TRBV28, the J gene TRBJ1-2. Germline V gene sequence: CDR1 MDHEN, CDR2 SYDVKM. The CDR3 runs to 13 residues. The CDR3 loop reads CASSLPANYGYTF.

The chain is built from TRBV12-3 or TRBV12-4 and TRBJ2-1; TCRdb proposes TRBD2, but this gene call is untestable without DNA. The CDR3 covers 13 residues. The CDR3 here is CASSPAGVSEQFF.

This rearrangement joins TRBV6-6 to TRBJ1-5; absent DNA, TCRdb's TRBD1 call cannot be checked. This CDR3 spans 15 amino acids. Per the germline V gene, CDR1 is MNHNY and CDR2 is SVGAGI (reference sequence). The CDR3 is CASSPPSSSNQPQHF.

J is TRBJ1-3 and V is TRBV27. This CDR3 spans 15 amino acids. Germline V gives CDR1 MNHEY, CDR2 SMNVEV (reference sequence). Here the CDR3 reads CASRPGGPGGNTIYF.

The chain employs TRBV7-9 and TRBJ2-5; as DNA is missing, the TRBD1 call by TCRdb cannot be tested. Per germline, CDR1 SEHNR and CDR2 FQNEAQ (reference sequence). The length of the CDR3 is 17 residues. The CDR3 reads CASSSARPTGGEETQYF.

This chain links TRBV12-2 with TRBJ2-5; TCRdb's D gene call, TRBD2, goes unchecked for lack of DNA. TRBV12-2 has pseudogene status. The CDR3 has 16 residues. CDR3 sequence reads: CASRPSRSLDGETQYF.

This clonotype is deemed medium-sized by its frequency. V is TRBV6-5 and J is TRBJ1-2. Germline CDR1 MNHEY, CDR2 SVGAGI. The CDR3 spans 13 residues. The CDR3 loop reads CASSYSTNYGYTF.

This sequence joins TRBV6-1 and TRBJ2-7; TCRdb's assignment of TRBD1 cannot be checked, as there is no DNA. CDR1 MNHNS and CDR2 SASEGT come from the germline V gene. This CDR3 region has 16 residues. CDR3 residues: CASSEWGQEVSYEQYF.